This T cell receptor (beta chain) was found in a study of blood T cells in healthy people across ages. Study-wide background: Per two T cells, template switching captured roughly one barcoded beta molecule. Study findings and constraints: Investigators viewed diversity estimates from one million T cells as underestimates, the study reported.

The table lists this clonotype with a few counts. What it binds is unknown. The junction and the germline gene differ at one end; a read error may be behind it. The CDR3 covers 14 residues. Germline values: CDR1 MNHNS, CDR2 SASEGT. The use of a sample-barcoded 5' primer and a J-beta primer mix characterized a second PCR of roughly 6 to 11 cycles. TCRdb re-called the 5' RACE reads through MiXCR, storing one row per CDR3 protein. The sample includes 1,500,000 or so distinct CDR3 sequences, 45% to 70% of them seen just once. The V and J genes are TRBV6-1 and TRBJ2-7; D is unclear. The sample comprised blood. The sequence was obtained from a young man in good health. As DNA, the CDR3 is TGTGCCAGCAGTGGGCCTGTGGATCCCTACGAGCAGTACTTT. It codes for CASSGPVDPYEQYF.